The sequence of this T cell receptor beta chain was determined in a study of blood T cell repertoires in COVID-19. Whole-study context: Acute and convalescent COVID-19 specimens originated in the United States, Italy and Spain. The analysed material was cDNA or gDNA that came from T cells, B-cell-depleted T cells, or PBMCs.

In the authors' methods: Reference gene primer amplification gave nucleated cell count estimates. Method: immunoSEQ multiplex PCR; TCRdb's copy keeps in-frame clones and lacks some. V, J and clone size are those of that table, while D and trimming were read from the DNA. The top ten clones hold more than 14% of a sample with 90,000 to 120,000 clones, 85% to 90% of them seen once. The CDR3 runs 17 residues. In germline, CDR1 is SEHNR, CDR2 FQNEAQ (reference sequence). Germline trimming cut 3 bases from V and 2 bases from J; bases unmatched to any gene: 11. The material sequenced was peripheral blood. The chain recombines TRBV7-9 with TRBJ2-7; 9 bases fit TRBD1. This TCR was recovered from a man in his fifties with acute or convalescent COVID-19. DNA of the CDR3: TGTGCCAGCAGCTTGGGGGGACAGGGTGGCAGAACCTACGAGCAGTACTTC. Translating gives CASSLGGQGGRTYEQYF.